Following are 8 T cell receptor beta chains from one sample sequenced in a study of blood T cell repertoires in COVID-19. Here immunoSEQ multiplex PCR was the method, and the copy in TCRdb shows in-frame clones only, minus some. The repertoire has 140,000 or so clones, around 90% of them found once; the top ten carry 1.8%. Sequenced: peripheral blood. The receptor source for this set is a man in his 70s with acute or convalescent COVID-19.

The rearrangement joins TRBV9 to TRBJ2-4; D may be TRBD2 (5 bases). The germline V gene encodes CDR1 SGDLS and CDR2 YYNGEE. The V gene lost 0 bases and the J gene lost 9 bases, with 13 bases spanning the gap. The CDR3 loop spans 14 amino acids. CDR3 DNA sequence: TGTGCCAGCAGCGTAGCCGACTACCAAGGCATTCAGTACTTC. Its translation is CASSVADYQGIQYF.

In its sample, this clone was seen once. CDR3 loop: CATRGFSTDTQYF. CDR3 in DNA: TGTGCCACCCGGGGTTTTAGCACAGATACGCAGTATTTT. The chain combines TRBV19 with TRBJ2-3; a weak D match, TRBD2 (5 bases). This CDR3 is built from 13 residues. Germline CDR1 LNHDA, CDR2 SQIVND (reference sequence). V lost 10 bases to trimming and J lost 0 bases, with 11 bases between them.

The chain is built from TRBV5-4 and TRBJ1-1; a weak D match, TRBD1 (6 bases). The CDR3 has 14 amino acids. Looked up from germline, CDR1 is SGHNT and CDR2 is YYREEE (reference sequence). V lost 4 bases and J lost 0, with 10 bases in between. The CDR3 sequence: CASSGGQMNTEAFF. The CDR3 region has the DNA TGTGCCAGCAGCGGGGGACAAATGAACACTGAAGCTTTCTTT.

This chain joins TRBV7-2 and TRBJ2-3; no reliable D call. Germline V gene lookup returns CDR1 SGHTA and CDR2 FQGNSA. V lost 4 bases and J 3 bases, leaving 11 bases between the germline ends. CDR3 length equals 14 residues. For the CDR3, the DNA is TGTGCCAGCAGCTCGGGTCTGCCGACAGATACGCAGTATTTT. Protein: CASSSGLPTDTQYF.

This clone has a handful of counts. V and J are TRBV7-8 and TRBJ1-2; D perhaps matches TRBD1 (5 bases). This CDR3 contains 14 residues. Trimming took off 6 bases at V and 7 bases at J, with 18 bases between the two ends. Germline CDR1 is SGHVS and CDR2 is FQNEAQ. The CDR3 sequence is CASSPTRRVLGYTF. The CDR3 DNA reads TGTGCCAGCAGTCCTACCCGCAGGGTGCTTGGCTACACCTTC.

The rearrangement joins TRBV24-1 to TRBJ2-7; D remains unclear. Per the germline V gene, CDR1 is KGHDR and CDR2 is SFDVKD. Trimming took off 1 base at V and 4 bases at J, with 7 bases between the two ends. The CDR3 is 13 residues long. CDR3 DNA sequence: TGTGCCACCAGTGATTTTTCAGCGTACGAGCAGTACTTC. It translates to CATSDFSAYEQYF.

V usage is TRBV25-1 and J usage is TRBJ2-7; TRBD1 might be the D (5 bases). The V end was cut by 7 bases, the J end by 5 bases, with 15 bases between. This CDR3 contains 13 residues. Germline V gene sequence: CDR1 MGHDK, CDR2 SYGVNS. Written as DNA, the CDR3 is TGTGCCAGCACCTCTCAGGGCGTAGACGAGCAGTACTTC. The encoded protein is CASTSQGVDEQYF.

The chain has TRBV11-2 and TRBJ1-3; D gene unclear. The CDR3 spans 15 residues. Per germline, CDR1 SGHAT and CDR2 FQNNGV. The V and J ends lost 5 bases and 0 bases respectively, with 11 bases between them. The CDR3 bases are TGTGCCAGCAGCCGCGACTTAGCCTCTGGAAACACCATATATTTT. Residues: CASSRDLASGNTIYF.